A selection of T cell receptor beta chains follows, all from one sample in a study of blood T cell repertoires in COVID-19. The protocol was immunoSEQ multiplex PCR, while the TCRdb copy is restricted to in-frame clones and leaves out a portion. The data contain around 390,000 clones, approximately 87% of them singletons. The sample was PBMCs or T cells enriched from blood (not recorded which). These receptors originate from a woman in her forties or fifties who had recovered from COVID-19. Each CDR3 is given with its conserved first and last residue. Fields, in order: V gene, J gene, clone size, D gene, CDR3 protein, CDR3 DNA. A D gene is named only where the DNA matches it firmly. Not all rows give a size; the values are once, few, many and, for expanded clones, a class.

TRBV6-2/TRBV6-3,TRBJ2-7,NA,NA,CASSYSGGSSYEQYF,TGTGCCAGCAGTTACAGTGGGGGGTCCTCCTACGAGCAGTACTTC
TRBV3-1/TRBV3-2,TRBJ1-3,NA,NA,CASSLVYLSGNTIYF,TGTGCCAGCAGCCTCGTATATCTCTCTGGAAACACCATATATTTT
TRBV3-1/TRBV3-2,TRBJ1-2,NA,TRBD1,CASSQIQGAHGYTF,TGTGCCAGCAGCCAGATACAGGGGGCACATGGCTACACCTTC
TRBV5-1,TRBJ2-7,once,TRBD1,CASSTLYRGKGEQYF,TGCGCCAGCAGCACGTTGTACAGGGGAAAGGGCGAGCAGTACTTC
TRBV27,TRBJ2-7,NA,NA,CASRYQGAGSYEQYF,TGTGCCAGCAGATACCAAGGGGCCGGTTCCTACGAGCAGTACTTC
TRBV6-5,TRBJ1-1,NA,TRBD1,CASMGPGTGNTEAFF,TGTGCCAGCATGGGACCTGGGACAGGGAACACTGAAGCTTTCTTT
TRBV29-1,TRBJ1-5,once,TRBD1,CSVAGTDHNQPQHF,TGCAGCGTGGCCGGGACAGATCACAATCAGCCCCAGCATTTT
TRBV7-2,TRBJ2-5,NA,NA,CASNPMGRQETQYF,TGTGCCAGCAACCCAATGGGCAGACAAGAGACCCAGTACTTC
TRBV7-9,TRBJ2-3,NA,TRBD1,CASSLAQGNTDTQYF,TGTGCCAGCAGCTTAGCACAGGGGAACACAGATACGCAGTATTTT
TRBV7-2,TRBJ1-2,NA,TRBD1,CASSFDRVRGYTF,TGTGCCAGCAGCTTCGACAGGGTGCGTGGCTACACCTTC
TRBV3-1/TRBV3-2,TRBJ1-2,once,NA,CASSRGGVLGYTF,TGTGCCAGCAGCCGAGGGGGGGTTCTTGGCTACACCTTC
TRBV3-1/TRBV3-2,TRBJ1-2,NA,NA,CASSQGGRVINGYTF,TGTGCCAGCAGCCAAGGGGGCAGGGTTATCAATGGCTACACCTTC
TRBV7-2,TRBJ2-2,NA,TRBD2,CASSPVGRAGTGELFF,TGTGCCAGCAGCCCAGTCGGGAGGGCGGGCACCGGGGAGCTGTTTTTT
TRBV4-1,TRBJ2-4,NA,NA,CASSQVGRGAKNIQYF,TGCGCCAGCAGCCAAGTTGGCAGGGGTGCCAAAAACATTCAGTACTTC
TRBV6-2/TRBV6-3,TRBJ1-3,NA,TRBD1,CASSYEGAKGTTIYF,TGTGCCAGCAGTTACGAGGGGGCGAAAGGAACCACCATATATTTT
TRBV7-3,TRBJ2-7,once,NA,CASSPGPGSSYEQYF,TGTGCCAGCAGTCCCGGTCCAGGAAGCTCCTACGAGCAGTACTTC
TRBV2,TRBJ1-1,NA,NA,CASSDQQDTEAFF,TGTGCCAGCAGTGACCAACAGGACACTGAAGCTTTCTTT
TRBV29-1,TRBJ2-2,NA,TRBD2,CSISGRVSTGELFF,TGCAGCATCTCAGGGAGGGTTAGCACCGGGGAGCTGTTTTTT
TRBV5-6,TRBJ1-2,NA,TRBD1,CASSHRTGVDYGYTF,TGTGCCAGCAGCCACCGGACAGGGGTTGACTATGGCTACACCTTC
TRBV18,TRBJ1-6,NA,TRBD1,CASSPRQGSNSPLHF,TGTGCCAGCTCACCCCGACAGGGGAGTAATTCACCCCTCCACTTT
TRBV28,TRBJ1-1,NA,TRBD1,CASSLTGKAFF,TGTGCCAGCAGTTTGACAGGGAAAGCTTTCTTT
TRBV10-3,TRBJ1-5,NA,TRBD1,CAISDRDRGDNQPQHF,TGTGCCATCAGTGACCGGGACAGGGGGGACAATCAGCCCCAGCATTTT
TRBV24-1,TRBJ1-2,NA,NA,CATSDPSLGGANNYGYTF,TGTGCCACCAGTGATCCTAGCCTCGGGGGGGCGAACAACTATGGCTACACCTTC
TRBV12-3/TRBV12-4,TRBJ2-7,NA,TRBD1,CASSSTGDEQYF,TGTGCCAGCAGTTCGACAGGGGACGAGCAGTACTTC
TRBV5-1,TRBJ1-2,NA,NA,CASSLDSFYGYTF,TGCGCCAGCAGCTTGGACAGCTTCTATGGCTACACCTTC